Following are 10 T cell receptor beta chains from one sample sequenced in a study of beta chain features in type 1 diabetes. Regarding the study as a whole: Among patients with Type 1 diabetes, TCRB CDR3s were moderately but significantly shorter in every one of the four CD4+ subsets.

Of the isolated RNA, all was reverse transcribed, and so the sequenced material was expressed TCRB transcripts. Sequencing was performed with immunoSEQ multiplex PCR; in TCRdb, only in-frame clones are kept and a portion is missing. The sample gives about 340,000 clones, around 9.7% of which show up once; around 1% is in the top ten. Their recognized antigens are unknown. Material for sequencing was central memory CD4+ T cells from blood. The source of these receptors is a man younger than 45 with type 1 diabetes.

In this sample, this clone turned up a few times. This specimen includes other DNA sequences encoding the same CDR3. The chain employs TRBV28 and TRBJ1-2; no clear D. This CDR3 contains 11 residues. Between the trimmed V and J ends, which lost 3 bases and 1 base, there was a span of 0 bases. In germline, CDR1 is MDHEN, CDR2 SYDVKM. The CDR3, as DNA: TGTGCCAGCAGTTTTAACTATGGCTACACCTTC. Its protein is CASSFNYGYTF.

There are a few counts of this clone. J is TRBJ1-6 and V is TRBV30, with 8 nucleotides matching TRBD1. From germline, CDR1 is GTSNPN and CDR2 SVGIG (reference sequence). V lost 8 bases, J lost 5 bases, and 8 bases stayed unmatched. The length of the CDR3 is 14 residues. The CDR3 protein is CARAGGFDNSPLHF. In nucleotides, the CDR3 is TGTGCCCGAGCAGGGGGCTTCGATAATTCACCCCTCCACTTT. Filled out from reference TRBV30 and TRBJ1-6, the complete variable domain reads SQTIHQWPATLVQPVGSPLSLECTVEGTSNPNLYWYRQAAGRGLQLLFYSVGIGQISSEVPQNLSASRPQDRQFILSSKKLLLSDSGFYLCARAGGFDNSPLHFGNGTRLTVT.

Regarding this clone: Other DNA variants within this sample encode the same CDR3. This chain links TRBV5-4 with TRBJ2-3; D is possibly TRBD1 (6 bases). V lost 2 bases to trimming and J lost 4 bases, with 8 bases between them. The CDR3 runs to 13 residues. Germline values: CDR1 SGHNT, CDR2 YYREEE (reference sequence). The CDR3 DNA is TGTGCCAGCAGCTTAGAGGGGGCAGATACGCAGTATTTT. It translates to CASSLEGADTQYF.

The chain employs TRBV28 and TRBJ1-2, with 7 nucleotides matching TRBD1. V lost 6 bases and J lost 8; bases outside the gene matches: 18. Germline V CDR1 and CDR2: MDHEN, SYDVKM. The CDR3 sequence is 16 residues long. The CDR3 spells CASRTSTTGRVRGYTF. In DNA form, the CDR3 reads TGTGCCAGCAGGACCTCTACGACAGGGAGGGTGCGGGGCTACACCTTC.

The DNA of the CDR3 is TGTGCCAGCAGCTTAAGCCCTGACAGGGGGGATGGCTACACCTTC. It is translated as CASSLSPDRGDGYTF. V is TRBV7-6 and J is TRBJ1-2, with 9 nucleotides matching TRBD1. Germline CDR1 SGHVS, CDR2 FNYEAQ. The CDR3 loop spans 15 amino acids. V lost 2 bases to trimming and J lost 6 bases; unmatched junction nucleotides: 7.

The chain uses TRBV27 and TRBJ2-1, with D perhaps matching TRBD2 (5 bases). V was pared by 5 bases and J by 0 bases, with 17 bases between. Germline CDR1 is MNHEY and CDR2 is SMNVEV (reference sequence). CDR3 length: 17 residues. The CDR3 sequence: CASSLTRIQYSYNEQFF. In nucleotides, the CDR3 is TGTGCCAGCAGTCTAACTAGGATTCAGTACTCCTACAATGAGCAGTTCTTC.

This clone came up a few times. The CDR3 DNA sequence: TGCAGCGTTGAGTCGGGAGGTGGCTACACCTTC. Its protein is CSVESGGGYTF. The rearrangement joins TRBV29-1 to TRBJ1-2; the D is unclear. Germline loops: CDR1 SQVTM, CDR2 ANQGSEA. The CDR3 extends over 11 amino acids. V was clipped by 3 bases and J by 7 bases, with 9 bases between them.

In this sample, this clone turned up a few times. The chain links TRBV5-1 to TRBJ2-2; 7 positions agree with TRBD1. Germline loops: CDR1 SGHRS, CDR2 YFSETQ. CDR3 length equals 16 residues. J lost 2 bases, V lost 0 bases, and 4 bases had no gene match. The CDR3 sequence: CASSLEGALNTGELFF. The DNA of the CDR3 is TGCGCCAGCAGCTTGGAGGGGGCCTTAAACACCGGGGAGCTGTTTTTT.

This clone was picked up a small number of times. The rearrangement links TRBV7-9 to TRBJ1-4; 7 nucleotides match TRBD1. Germline assignment: CDR1 SEHNR and CDR2 FQNEAQ (reference sequence). J lost 0 bases, V lost 5 bases, and 6 bases had no gene match. The CDR3 covers 16 residues. Here the CDR3 reads CASSRDSLATNEKLFF. The CDR3 nucleotides read TGTGCCAGCAGCCGGGACAGCCTTGCAACTAATGAAAAACTGTTTTTT.

This clone appeared a few times. J is TRBJ1-5 and V is TRBV27; D not resolved. Germline V CDR1 and CDR2: MNHEY, SMNVEV (reference sequence). The CDR3 has 12 amino acids. Trimming left V 6 bases short and J 7 bases short, with 10 bases between. This CDR3 is CASRGGGQPQHF. In nucleotides, the CDR3 is TGTGCCAGCAGAGGCGGAGGCCAGCCCCAGCATTTT.